This TCR beta chain appears in the sequencing data of a study of T cell responses to AZD1222 COVID-19 vaccine. Study observations and caveats: The study reported that nearly half of spike-specific TCRs target unmutated variant regions. Most donors were white British and more were female, and clonal diversity was possibly underestimated. Two doses of AZD1222 preceded a rise in Spike-specific TCR breadth and depth. It was only a handful of AZD1222 recipients who were seropositive at baseline.

The assay was immunoSEQ multiplex PCR, and TCRdb's table has in-frame clones only and misses some. The table records 100,000 or so clones, about 88% of them present only once. Germline CDR1 is KGHDR and CDR2 is SFDVKD. CDR3 length equals 16 residues. The junction had 6 bases not matched to a gene; V was cut back by 1 base and J by 5 bases. As regards this clone: Its cognate antigen is unknown.

J is TRBJ2-1 and V is TRBV24-1, with TRBD1 matching over 8 bases. The TCR was taken from an adult in good health. The sequencing used peripheral blood, collected on day 0 of AZD1222 vaccination. CDR3 loop: CATSDLGGQVNNEQFF. CDR3 DNA: TGTGCCACCAGTGATTTAGGGGGACAGGTCAACAATGAGCAGTTCTTC.